This paragraph reports one TCR beta chain. V was pared by 6 bases and J by 2 bases, with 14 bases between. CDR1 is LGHNT and CDR2 is FRNRAP in the germline V gene. The length of the CDR3 is 14 residues. Repertoires were generated with immunoSEQ multiplex PCR, while TCRdb's copy carries only in-frame clones and drops some. The table includes nearly 60,000 clones, approximately 90% detected once. The data stem from a study of PD-1 blockade in classical Hodgkin lymphoma. All trial patients relapsed after autologous stem cell transplantation. Here the sequenced sample was peripheral blood mononuclear cells (PBMCs), taken before the second cycle of nivolumab. The clonotype comes from a human donor with classical Hodgkin lymphoma. The chain joins TRBV12-5 to TRBJ2-7; tentatively, D is TRBD1 (6 bases). This chain's CDR3 is CASGRGPGAYEQYF. CDR3 nucleotides: TGTGCTAGTGGCAGGGGACCGGGCGCCTACGAGCAGTACTTC.